Presented here are 18 T cell receptor beta chains from one specimen sequenced in a study of shared clonotypes between healthy human individuals. Method: immunoSEQ multiplex PCR; TCRdb's copy keeps in-frame clones and lacks some. Among about 1.5 million clones, under 99% were seen once, and the ten largest hold less than 0.55%. Material for sequencing was naive CD4+ T cells sorted from blood. As for subset: CD45RA+ positively selected. Receptor source: a man younger than 45 in good health.

The chain uses TRBV30 and TRBJ1-1, with TRBD1 matching over 7 bases. The germline gives CDR1 GTSNPN, CDR2 SVGIG (reference sequence). CDR3 size: 14 residues. Trimming took 0 bases from V and 1 from J; bases not matched to a gene: 2. CDR3 loop: CAWSVRTGNTEAFF. Written as DNA, the CDR3 is TGTGCCTGGAGTGTACGGACAGGGAACACTGAAGCTTTCTTT.

The CDR3 protein is CASSLRLARAYEQYF. As DNA, the CDR3 is TGTGCCAGCAGTTTACGGCTAGCGAGGGCCTACGAGCAGTACTTC. The chain uses TRBV27 and TRBJ2-7; D might be TRBD2 (6 bases). Germline lookup yields CDR1 MNHEY and CDR2 SMNVEV (reference sequence). V was shortened by 2 bases and J by 2 bases, with 13 bases between the two germline ends. The CDR3 is 15 residues long.

The CDR3 bases are TGTGCCAGCAGTTACGAGGGGGCGAGCTACGAGCAGTACTTC. Protein product: CASSYEGASYEQYF. This rearrangement joins TRBV6-6 to TRBJ2-7; 7 bases agree with TRBD1. Germline lookup yields CDR1 MNHNY and CDR2 SVGAGI (reference sequence). J was trimmed by 3 bases and V by 2 bases; bases with no gene match: 4. The CDR3 is 14 amino acids.

J is TRBJ2-1 and V is TRBV5-1, with 10 bases lining up with TRBD2. Trimming at V came to 2 bases and at J to 1 base, leaving 15 bases not matched to a gene. The CDR3 contains 20 residues. Germline assignment: CDR1 SGHRS and CDR2 YFSETQ. This CDR3 reads CASSLPETRGLAESYNEQFF. The DNA for the CDR3 is TGCGCCAGCAGCTTACCGGAAACTAGAGGACTAGCGGAGTCCTACAATGAGCAGTTCTTC.

The gene calls are TRBV6-5 and TRBJ1-2; no definite D call. V was trimmed by 5 bases and J by 0 bases, leaving 7 bases between them. This CDR3 is 13 amino acids long. CDR1 is MNHEY and CDR2 is SVGAGI in the germline V gene. The CDR3 region has the DNA TGTGCCAGCAGTCCACTGCCTAACTATGGCTACACCTTC. This codes for CASSPLPNYGYTF.

V is TRBV5-6 and J is TRBJ2-1; 13 nucleotides match TRBD2. Trimming at V came to 1 base and at J to 15 bases, leaving 1 base not matched to a gene. CDR1 is SGHDT, CDR2 YYEEEE, per germline. The length of the CDR3 is 12 residues. The CDR3 nucleotides read TGTGCCAGCAGCTTGTGGACTAGCGGGAGGTTCTTC. Residues: CASSLWTSGRFF.

V usage is TRBV27 and J usage is TRBJ2-4; TRBD2 agrees at 9 bases. Germline CDR1 reads MNHEY; CDR2 reads SMNVEV (reference sequence). With 1 base clipped from V and 9 bases from J, the junction kept 7 bases outside the gene matches. The length of the CDR3 is 15 residues. DNA for the CDR3: TGTGCCAGCAGTTTATTAGCTAGCGGGACGCGCATTCAGTACTTC. Translated, it gives CASSLLASGTRIQYF.

The rearrangement joins TRBV18 to TRBJ1-5; a weak D match, TRBD1 (5 bases). The CDR3 loop spans 16 amino acids. Germline CDR1 and CDR2: KGHSH and LQKENI. Trimming pared 3 bases from V and 3 bases from J, leaving 15 bases between. CDR3 bases: TGTGCCAGCTCACCGGAGCAGGGAGGTAACAATCAGCCCCAGCATTTT. It translates to CASSPEQGGNNQPQHF.

The chain joins TRBV18 to TRBJ1-4; no reliable D call. The CDR3 contains 17 residues. Deletions cut 3 bases from V and 5 bases from J, with 19 bases between. Germline values: CDR1 KGHSH, CDR2 LQKENI. The CDR3: CASSPRRGQGENEKLFF. The DNA for the CDR3 is TGTGCCAGCTCACCCCGCAGAGGGCAAGGTGAAAATGAAAAACTGTTTTTT.

V and J are TRBV9 and TRBJ1-1; D unclear. CDR1 is SGDLS and CDR2 is YYNGEE in the germline V gene. The germline V and J ends were trimmed by 3 bases and 4 bases, with 16 bases remaining between them. The CDR3 spans 15 residues. The CDR3 nucleotides read TGTGCCAGCAGCGAAAGACCCCTATTGGGCACTGAAGCTTTCTTT. This gives the protein CASSERPLLGTEAFF.

The chain is built from TRBV5-1 and TRBJ2-7; D is unclear. Germline V gene lookup returns CDR1 SGHRS and CDR2 YFSETQ. V was pared by 1 base and J by 0 bases, with 8 bases between. The CDR3 totals 14 residues. The CDR3 reads CASSLFSSSYEQYF. The CDR3 DNA is TGCGCCAGCAGCTTGTTCTCCAGCTCCTACGAGCAGTACTTC.

The V gene is TRBV6-1, the J gene TRBJ1-5; 7 bases agree with TRBD1. The CDR3 spans 15 residues. In germline, CDR1 is MNHNS, CDR2 SASEGT. V shed 8 bases, J shed 15 bases, and the junction held 22 bases outside the gene matches. CDR3 nucleotides: TGTGCCAGCTCCGTCCAGGGGGACACGGTCGCCCTACGGCATTTT. This translates into CASSVQGDTVALRHF.

The chain links TRBV5-1 to TRBJ1-4; D call uncertain. Between the trimmed V and J ends, which lost 9 bases and 0 bases, there was a span of 15 bases. The CDR3 loop spans 15 amino acids. From germline, CDR1 is SGHRS and CDR2 YFSETQ. CDR3 residues: CATRVGSATNEKLFF. Here the CDR3 DNA reads TGCGCCACCCGGGTAGGATCAGCAACTAATGAAAAACTGTTTTTT.

The chain carries TRBV6-5 and TRBJ2-7, with D possibly being TRBD1 (5 bases). The CDR3 sequence is 13 residues long. Trimming removed 9 bases at V and 5 bases at J, with 17 bases between. CDR1 and CDR2 from the germline V gene are MNHEY and SVGAGI. The CDR3 DNA is TGTGCCAGTTCTAAGACAGTGGTCGACGAGCAGTACTTC. Its protein is CASSKTVVDEQYF.

This chain connects TRBV7-9 to TRBJ1-1; no reliable D call. The CDR3 runs to 16 residues. Trimming took off 5 bases at V and 4 bases at J, with 20 bases between the two ends. Germline values: CDR1 SEHNR, CDR2 FQNEAQ (reference sequence). CDR3 in amino acids: CASSQDGLGGSTEAFF. CDR3 nucleotides: TGTGCCAGCAGCCAGGACGGGTTAGGAGGCAGCACTGAAGCTTTCTTT.

Comments on this clone: Other nucleotide sequences in the sample specify the same CDR3. The chain couples TRBV5-1 to TRBJ2-1, with TRBD1 matching over 8 bases. The junction had 6 bases not matched to a gene; V was cut back by 4 bases and J by 0 bases. In germline, CDR1 is SGHRS, CDR2 YFSETQ. The CDR3 length is 16 residues. The CDR3 bases are TGCGCCAGCAGCCTCGGGACAGGAGGCTCCTACAATGAGCAGTTCTTC. Protein: CASSLGTGGSYNEQFF.

The rearrangement links TRBV5-1 to TRBJ1-5; 9 positions agree with TRBD1. J lost 2 bases, V lost 5 bases, and 8 bases had no gene match. The CDR3 is 16 residues long. CDR1 is SGHRS and CDR2 is YFSETQ in the germline V gene. For the CDR3, the DNA is TGCGCCAGCAGTACAGGGGGCGGCATGGGCAATCAGCCCCAGCATTTT. Protein sequence: CASSTGGGMGNQPQHF.

On this clone itself: The sample contains more than one DNA sequence encoding this CDR3. The CDR3 DNA sequence: TGTGCCATCAGTGCTCTTTACGAGCAGTACTTC. Its translation is CAISALYEQYF. This chain joins TRBV10-3 and TRBJ2-7; D is unresolved. This CDR3 region has 11 residues. V lost 4 bases and J 4 bases, leaving 5 bases between the germline ends. Germline V gene lookup returns CDR1 ENHRY and CDR2 SYGVKD.